Below, 10 T cell receptor beta chains from the same sample are listed, as sequenced in a study of CD8 T cells in Susac syndrome. Roughly 0.45 to 1 ug RNA was reverse transcribed with random hexamers. TCRdb re-called the immunoSEQ multiplex PCR reads through MiXCR, storing one row per CDR3 protein. The sample includes around 190,000 distinct CDR3 sequences, approximately 95% of them seen just once. Sequenced material: CD4+ T cells from PBMCs. The source of these receptors is a human donor in good health.

The rearrangement uses TRBV7-9 and TRBJ2-6, with a possible D match to TRBD1 (6 bases). The CDR3 has 17 residues. Per germline, CDR1 SEHNR and CDR2 FQNEAQ (reference sequence). V dropped 2 bases and J dropped 4 bases, with 15 bases sitting between them. In nucleotides, the CDR3 is TGTGCCAGCAGCTTACGCCCCACAGGGACCGGGGCCAACGTCCTGACTTTC. Translating it yields CASSLRPTGTGANVLTF.

This clonotype was picked up a small number of times. V gene TRBV5-1 combines with J gene TRBJ1-1; D gene ambiguous. Germline V gene data show CDR1 as SGHRS and CDR2 as YFSETQ. V shed 0 bases and J shed 4 bases, with 10 bases lying between them. The CDR3 consists of 14 residues. This CDR3 is CASSLASGSTEAFF. The CDR3, as DNA: TGCGCCAGCAGCTTGGCGAGTGGGAGCACTGAAGCTTTCTTT.

V is TRBV7-9 and J is TRBJ2-2; D remains ambiguous. This CDR3 region has 13 residues. The V end lost 2 bases, the J end lost 4 bases, and 5 bases lay between the germline ends. Germline V CDR1 and CDR2: SEHNR, FQNEAQ (reference sequence). The CDR3 is CASSLSSTGELFF. The CDR3 DNA reads as TGTGCCAGCAGCTTATCCTCCACCGGGGAGCTGTTTTTT.

The rearrangement joins TRBV6-2 or TRBV6-3 to TRBJ2-7, with unresolved D. Per germline, CDR1 MNHEY and CDR2 SVGEGT. V gave up 0 bases and J gave up 2 bases, with 8 bases separating them. CDR3 length: 14 amino acids. CDR3 sequence: CASSYSRYPYEQYF. CDR3 nucleotides: TGTGCCAGCAGTTACTCCCGGTATCCCTACGAGCAGTACTTC.

Written as DNA, the CDR3 is TGCGCCAGCAGCTCAGGGGCCGGGGCCAACGTCCTGACTTTC. Encoded protein: CASSSGAGANVLTF. The chain couples TRBV5-1 to TRBJ2-6; D is perhaps TRBD1 (6 bases). V lost 3 bases to trimming and J lost 4 bases, with 8 bases between them. This CDR3 contains 14 residues. Germline V gives CDR1 SGHRS, CDR2 YFSETQ.

V usage is TRBV7-2 and J usage is TRBJ2-3; D remains ambiguous. This CDR3 region has 13 residues. Trimming took off 1 base at V and 9 bases at J, with 11 bases between the two ends. Per germline, CDR1 SGHTA and CDR2 FQGNSA. The CDR3 is CASSLDRSPTQYF. Here the CDR3 DNA reads TGTGCCAGCAGCTTAGATCGTTCACCGACGCAGTATTTT.

This clonotype was detected only once. V and J are TRBV4-1 and TRBJ2-7; D uncertain. Looked up from germline, CDR1 is MGHRA and CDR2 is YSYEKL. Between the trimmed V and J ends, which lost 1 base and 0 bases, there was a span of 13 bases. This CDR3 is built from 16 residues. The CDR3 coding sequence is TGCGCCAGCAGCCAAGGAGGTGGCGCAGGCTCCTACGAGCAGTACTTC. Its protein is CASSQGGGAGSYEQYF.

The chain employs TRBV20-1 and TRBJ1-1, with unresolved D. The V gene's germline CDR1 is DFQATT and CDR2 SNEGSKA (reference sequence). The CDR3 totals 11 residues. V was shortened by 3 bases and J by 7 bases, with 9 bases between the two germline ends. CDR3 protein: CSARYFGEAFF. DNA of the CDR3: TGCAGTGCTAGGTATTTCGGTGAAGCTTTCTTT.

The rearrangement uses TRBV7-2 and TRBJ1-6; D uncertain. Trimming removed 10 bases from V and 6 bases from J, with 13 bases in between. The CDR3 has 13 residues. Germline loops: CDR1 SGHTA, CDR2 FQGNSA. The CDR3 DNA is TGTGCCAACCGGGCCGAGGTTAATTCACCCCTCCACTTT. Its protein is CANRAEVNSPLHF.

This chain uses TRBV6-5 with TRBJ2-5; D is perhaps TRBD1 or TRBD2 (5 bases each). The CDR3 loop spans 21 amino acids. Between the trimmed V and J ends, which lost 0 bases and 5 bases, there was a span of 31 bases. From germline, CDR1 is MNHEY and CDR2 SVGAGI. CDR3 bases: TGTGCCAGCAGTTACTCGTGGACGAATTTTCTTGGGGGAACGAACGAGGAGACCCAGTACTTC. Translation: CASSYSWTNFLGGTNEETQYF.